The clone carrying this T cell receptor (beta chain) has only a few counts. Per the germline V gene, CDR1 is SEHNR and CDR2 is FQNEAQ (reference sequence). This CDR3 contains 14 residues. Trimming pared 6 bases from V and 5 bases from J, leaving 11 bases between. This sample stems from a study of blood T cell repertoires in COVID-19. Original methodology: Reference gene primer amplification gave estimated nucleated cell counts. Produced via immunoSEQ multiplex PCR; TCRdb's table is partial and in-frame only. Clone size and the V and J calls come from that table; the DNA yielded D and trimming. The sample includes about 170,000 clones, 70% to 90% of them seen just once.

The sample taken for sequencing was peripheral blood. This receptor was taken from a woman aged 80 or over in a cohort sampled during active or convalescent COVID-19. The chain links TRBV7-9 to TRBJ1-6, with D possibly being TRBD1 (6 bases). The CDR3 DNA reads as TGTGCCAGCAGACAGGGCGGAGATAATTCACCCCTCCACTTT. This sequence encodes CASRQGGDNSPLHF.